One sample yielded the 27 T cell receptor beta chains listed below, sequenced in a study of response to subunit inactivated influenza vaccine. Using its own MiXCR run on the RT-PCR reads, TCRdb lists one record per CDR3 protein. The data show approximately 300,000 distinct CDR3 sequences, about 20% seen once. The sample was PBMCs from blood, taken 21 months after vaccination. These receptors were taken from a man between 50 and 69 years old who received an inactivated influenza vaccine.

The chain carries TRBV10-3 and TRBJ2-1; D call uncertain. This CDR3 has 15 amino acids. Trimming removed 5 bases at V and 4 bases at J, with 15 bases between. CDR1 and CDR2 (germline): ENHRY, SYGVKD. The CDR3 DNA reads TGTGCCATCAGTTTGCAGGCCGCTAAATACAATGAGCAGTTCTTC. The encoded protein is CAISLQAAKYNEQFF.

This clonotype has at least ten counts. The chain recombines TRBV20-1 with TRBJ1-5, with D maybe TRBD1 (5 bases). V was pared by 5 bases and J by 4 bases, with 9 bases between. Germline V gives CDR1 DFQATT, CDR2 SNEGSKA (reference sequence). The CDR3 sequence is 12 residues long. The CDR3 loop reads CSALGTNQPQHF. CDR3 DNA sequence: TGCAGTGCTTTGGGGACGAATCAGCCCCAGCATTTT.

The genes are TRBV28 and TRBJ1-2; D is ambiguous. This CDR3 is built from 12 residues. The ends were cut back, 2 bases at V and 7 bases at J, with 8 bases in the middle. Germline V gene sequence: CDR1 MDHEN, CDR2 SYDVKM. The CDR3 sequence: CASSLVVSGYTF. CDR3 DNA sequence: TGTGCCAGCAGTTTAGTCGTGTCTGGCTACACCTTC.

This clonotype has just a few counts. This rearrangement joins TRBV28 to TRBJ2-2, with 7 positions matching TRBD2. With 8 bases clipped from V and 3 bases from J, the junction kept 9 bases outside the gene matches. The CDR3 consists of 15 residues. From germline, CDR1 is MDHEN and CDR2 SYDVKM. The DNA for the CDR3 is TGTGCCAGCCGCGAGGGAGGGGCCTACACCGGGGAGCTGTTTTTT. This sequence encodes CASREGGAYTGELFF.

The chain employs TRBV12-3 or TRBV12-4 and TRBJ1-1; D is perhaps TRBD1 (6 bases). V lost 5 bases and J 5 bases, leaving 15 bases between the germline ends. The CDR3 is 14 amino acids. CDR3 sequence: CASSLQGKRTEAFF. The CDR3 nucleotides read TGTGCCAGCAGTCTACAGGGCAAGAGGACTGAAGCTTTCTTT.

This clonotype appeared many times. Written as DNA, the CDR3 is TGTGCCAGCAGCCACGAGAACACTGAAGCTTTCTTT. This encodes CASSHENTEAFF. J is TRBJ1-1 and V is TRBV4-2; D remains unclear. Trimming took off 3 bases at V and 1 base at J, with 3 bases between the two ends. The CDR3 runs 12 residues. Germline CDR1 reads LGHNA; CDR2 reads YNFKEQ.

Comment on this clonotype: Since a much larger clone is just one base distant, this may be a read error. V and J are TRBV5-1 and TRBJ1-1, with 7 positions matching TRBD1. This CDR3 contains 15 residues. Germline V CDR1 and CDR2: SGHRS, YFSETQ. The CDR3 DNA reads TGCACCAGCAGCAAGGACCGCAGGGACAGCACTGAAGCTTTCTTT. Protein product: CTSSKDRRDSTEAFF.

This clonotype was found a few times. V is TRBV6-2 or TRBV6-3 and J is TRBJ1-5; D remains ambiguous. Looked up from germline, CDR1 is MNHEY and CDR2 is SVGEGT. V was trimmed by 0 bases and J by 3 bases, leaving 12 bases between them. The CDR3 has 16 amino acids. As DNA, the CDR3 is TGTGCCAGCAGTTACTCATACGGGAATTCCAATCAGCCCCAGCATTTT. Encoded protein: CASSYSYGNSNQPQHF.

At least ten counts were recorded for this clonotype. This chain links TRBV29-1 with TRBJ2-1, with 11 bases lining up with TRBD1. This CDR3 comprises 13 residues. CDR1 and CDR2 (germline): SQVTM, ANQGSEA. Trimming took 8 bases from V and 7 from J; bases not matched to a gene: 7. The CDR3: CSIGQGARNEQFF. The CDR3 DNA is TGCAGCATAGGACAGGGGGCGAGGAATGAGCAGTTCTTC.

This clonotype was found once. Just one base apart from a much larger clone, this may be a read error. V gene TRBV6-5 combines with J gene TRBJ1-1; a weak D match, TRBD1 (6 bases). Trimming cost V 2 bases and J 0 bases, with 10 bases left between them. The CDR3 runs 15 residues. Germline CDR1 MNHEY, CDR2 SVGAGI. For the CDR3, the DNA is TGTGCCAGCAGTTACGAACAGGGAATGAACACTGAAGCTTTCTTT. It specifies CASSYEQGMNTEAFF.

This CDR3 reads CASSLTQGYAKNIQYF. Written as DNA, the CDR3 is TGTGCCAGTAGCCTAACCCAGGGATATGCCAAAAACATTCAGTACTTC. The chain uses TRBV19 and TRBJ2-4, with D perhaps matching TRBD1 (5 bases). Trimming took 6 bases from V and 1 from J, leaving 16 bases between them. This CDR3 has 16 residues. The germline V gene encodes CDR1 LNHDA and CDR2 SQIVND (reference sequence).

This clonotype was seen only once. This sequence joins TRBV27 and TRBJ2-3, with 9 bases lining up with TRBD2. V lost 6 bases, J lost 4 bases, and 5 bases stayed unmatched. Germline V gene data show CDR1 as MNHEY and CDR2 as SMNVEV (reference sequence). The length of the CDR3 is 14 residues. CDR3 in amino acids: CASRYSGSSDTQYF. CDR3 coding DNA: TGTGCCAGCAGATATAGCGGGAGCTCAGATACGCAGTATTTT.

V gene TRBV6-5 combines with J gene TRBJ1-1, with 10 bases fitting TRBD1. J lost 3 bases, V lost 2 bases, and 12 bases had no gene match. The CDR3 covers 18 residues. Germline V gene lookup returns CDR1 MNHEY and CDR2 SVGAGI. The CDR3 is CASSYRRTGGSRYTEAFF. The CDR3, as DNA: TGTGCCAGCAGTTACCGACGGACAGGGGGTTCTAGGTACACTGAAGCTTTCTTT.

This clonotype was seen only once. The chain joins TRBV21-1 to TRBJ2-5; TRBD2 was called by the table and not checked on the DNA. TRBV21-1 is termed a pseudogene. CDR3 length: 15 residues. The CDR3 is CASSMASGRKETQYF. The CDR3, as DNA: TGTGCCAGCAGCATGGCTAGCGGGAGAAAAGAGACCCAGTACTTC.

DNA for the CDR3: TGTGCCAGCAGCCGGACTAGCAATCAGCCCCAGCATTTT. Amino acid sequence: CASSRTSNQPQHF. The rearrangement links TRBV11-2 to TRBJ1-5; no clear D. Germline V gene sequence: CDR1 SGHAT, CDR2 FQNNGV. V dropped 5 bases and J dropped 0 bases, with 5 bases sitting between them. The CDR3 has 13 amino acids.

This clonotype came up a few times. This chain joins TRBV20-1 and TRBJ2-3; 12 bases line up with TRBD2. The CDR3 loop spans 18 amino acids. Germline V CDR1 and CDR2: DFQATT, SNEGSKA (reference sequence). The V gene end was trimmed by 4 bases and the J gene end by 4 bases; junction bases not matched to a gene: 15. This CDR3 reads CSANIILLAGGLPDTQYF. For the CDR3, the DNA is TGCAGTGCTAACATAATCCTACTAGCGGGAGGACTCCCAGATACGCAGTATTTT.

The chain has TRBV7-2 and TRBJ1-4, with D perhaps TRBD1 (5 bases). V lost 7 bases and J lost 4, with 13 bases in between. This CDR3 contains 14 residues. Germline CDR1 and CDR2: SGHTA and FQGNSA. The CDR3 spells CASKVGRSNEKLFF. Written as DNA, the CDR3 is TGTGCCAGCAAGGTGGGACGGAGTAATGAAAAACTGTTTTTT.

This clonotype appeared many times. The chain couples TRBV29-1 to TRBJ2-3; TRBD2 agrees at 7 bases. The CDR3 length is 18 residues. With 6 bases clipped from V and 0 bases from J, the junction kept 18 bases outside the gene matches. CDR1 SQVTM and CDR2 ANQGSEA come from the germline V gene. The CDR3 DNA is TGCAGCGTCGTTCTAGCGGATAGCCTGCATTCTAGCACAGATACGCAGTATTTT. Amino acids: CSVVLADSLHSSTDTQYF.

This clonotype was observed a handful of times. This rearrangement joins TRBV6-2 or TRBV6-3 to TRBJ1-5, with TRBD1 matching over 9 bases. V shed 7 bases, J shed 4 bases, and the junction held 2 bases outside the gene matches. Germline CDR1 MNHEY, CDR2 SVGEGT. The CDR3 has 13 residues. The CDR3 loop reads CASTGTGNQPQHF. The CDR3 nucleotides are TGTGCCAGCACCGGGACAGGGAATCAGCCCCAGCATTTT.

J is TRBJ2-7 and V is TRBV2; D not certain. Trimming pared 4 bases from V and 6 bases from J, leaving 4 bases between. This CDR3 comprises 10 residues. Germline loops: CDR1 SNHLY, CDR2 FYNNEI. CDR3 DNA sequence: TGTGCCAGCAGTGTTTTCGAGCAGTACTTC. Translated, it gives CASSVFEQYF.

The CDR3 loop reads CSARDVVGEHNEQFF. The CDR3 DNA is TGCAGTGCTAGAGATGTAGTAGGGGAACACAATGAGCAGTTCTTC. The chain couples TRBV20-1 to TRBJ2-1; tentative D call: TRBD1 (5 bases). The CDR3 spans 15 residues. Germline lookup yields CDR1 DFQATT and CDR2 SNEGSKA (reference sequence). V lost 0 bases to trimming and J lost 5 bases, with 14 bases between them.

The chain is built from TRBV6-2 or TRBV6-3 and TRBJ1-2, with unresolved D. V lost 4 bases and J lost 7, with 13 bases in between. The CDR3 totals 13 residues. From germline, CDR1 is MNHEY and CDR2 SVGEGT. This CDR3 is CASSLTGESGYTF. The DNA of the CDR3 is TGTGCCAGCAGTTTGACCGGCGAGAGTGGCTACACCTTC.

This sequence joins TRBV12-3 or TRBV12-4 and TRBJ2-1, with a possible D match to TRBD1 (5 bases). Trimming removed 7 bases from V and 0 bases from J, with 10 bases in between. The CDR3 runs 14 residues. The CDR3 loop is CASTGADSYNEQFF. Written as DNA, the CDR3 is TGTGCCAGCACTGGGGCCGACTCCTACAATGAGCAGTTCTTC.

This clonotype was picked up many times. As DNA, the CDR3 is TGTGCCAGCAGAACCGGGACAGGCTCCTACGAGCAGTACTTC. Protein sequence: CASRTGTGSYEQYF. The genes are TRBV6-2 or TRBV6-3 and TRBJ2-7; TRBD1 matches 8 bases. The CDR3 covers 14 residues. The J segment lost 0 bases and the V segment lost 6 bases, leaving 4 bases of the junction unmatched. Germline V gene sequence: CDR1 MNHEY, CDR2 SVGEGT.

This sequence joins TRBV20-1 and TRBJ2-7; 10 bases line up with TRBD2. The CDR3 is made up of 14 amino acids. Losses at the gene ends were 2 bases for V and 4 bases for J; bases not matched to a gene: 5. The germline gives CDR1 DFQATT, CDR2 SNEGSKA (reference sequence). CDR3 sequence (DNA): TGCAGTGCTAGACCATTAGCGGGAGGTTACGAGCAGTACTTC. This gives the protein CSARPLAGGYEQYF.

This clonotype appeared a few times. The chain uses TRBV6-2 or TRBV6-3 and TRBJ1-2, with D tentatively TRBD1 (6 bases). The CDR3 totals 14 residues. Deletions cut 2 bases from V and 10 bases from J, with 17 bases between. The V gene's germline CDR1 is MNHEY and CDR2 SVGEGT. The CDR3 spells CASSYGLTDRFYTF. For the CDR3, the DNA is TGTGCCAGCAGTTACGGCCTGACGGACAGATTCTACACCTTC.

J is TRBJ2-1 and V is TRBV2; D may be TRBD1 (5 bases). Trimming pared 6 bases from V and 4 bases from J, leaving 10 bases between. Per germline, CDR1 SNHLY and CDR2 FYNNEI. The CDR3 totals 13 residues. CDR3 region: CASSNQGYNEQFF. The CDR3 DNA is TGTGCCAGCAGCAATCAGGGTTACAATGAGCAGTTCTTC.